This TCR beta chain was sequenced for a study of T cells in Graves' hyperthyroidism and ophthalmopathy (dated by TCRdb to between 2018 and 2020). Concerning the study at large: Peripheral blood was sampled at the time of initial diagnosis, prior to any treatment. The approximately 98 discovery patients were randomly divided into training and test sets at a 7:3 ratio. TCR V-J signatures able to tell the groups apart were searched for in a discovery cohort of approximately 95 patients, of whom roughly 42 had Graves' ophthalmopathy and about 60 had stable Graves' hyperthyroidism. After sampling, hyperthyroidism patients received methimazole starting at 30 mg daily, and ophthalmopathy patients received high-dose intravenous methylprednisolone. In several Graves' hyperthyroidism patients, the study also compared T-cell repertoires from thyroid tissue with T-cell repertoires from blood. According to the paper, TCR Vbeta CDR3 sequencing was carried out on over 130 peripheral blood samples, which came from under 50 ophthalmopathy, roughly 75 hyperthyroidism and approximately 17 progressor patients. Prospective prediction of ophthalmopathy was tested in an independent validation cohort consisting of about 19 hyperthyroidism patients and around 16 patients who later progressed to ophthalmopathy.

Amplification of TCR beta CDR3 regions was carried out from RNA transcripts. The TCR CDR3 was subjected to a first round of RT-PCR using the HTBI primer set and the Qiagen OneStep RT-PCR kit. The libraries were constructed in a second round of multiplex PCR and then size-selected and purified. Sequencing of the libraries was done on an Illumina HiSeq2000 using paired-end 100 bp reads. In the paper's pipeline: Raw data were processed with SOAPnuke, discarding reads with adapters, uncalled bases, mean Phred below 15, or no exact constant-primer or identifier match. High-quality paired reads were merged with COPE v1.2.5, and unique nucleotide sequences were defined as clonotypes. MiTCR v1.1 was used to align the clonotypes against IMGT TRBV, TRBD and TRBJ reference segments. Only V-J combinations with frequency above 0.0001, covering 99.2% of repertoires, were analysed. A TCS score was defined as the ratio between F50 (clonal expansion) and ExV (chaos), using BLOSUM62-based TCRdist between CDR3 peptides within each V-J. Welch's t-statistics and random forest reduced roughly 530 V-J features to 13, which were used in a naive Bayes classifier (R e1071). TCRdb redid the processing of the public reads, applying fastp at Q25 and MiXCR, and retained in-frame beta chains. CDR3 protein sequences are deduplicated, and each keeps its most common genes and DNA. The V and J calls were determined by TCRdb, not by the authors. This sample is represented by about 160,000 distinct CDR3 sequences; less than 10% of them were singletons. The ten largest make up less than 25% of the sample.

What the work shows at the level of the full study, not this receptor alone: In validation, the model predicted progression to ophthalmopathy a median of around 6.5 months before onset, with around 70% sensitivity and about 72% specificity. Most expanded thyroid clonotypes (frequency above 0.001) were also found in blood, which suggests that blood repertoires may mirror thyroid immune responses. A 13 V-J signature model separated ophthalmopathy from stable hyperthyroidism, with roughly 88% sensitivity and just under 84% specificity in cross-validation and 80%/75% in testing. Sample size was not statistically predetermined, and blinding of investigators to group allocation was not performed.

The hyperthyroidism patients were between 18 and 65 years old and newly diagnosed, with a disease duration of less than 2 months. The study excluded patients with uncontrolled infections, other autoimmune diseases, pregnancy or lactation. Diagnoses were established on the basis of clinical symptoms, serum thyroxine and TRAb, thyroid ultrasound, and orbital computed tomography. Blood from progressor patients was collected at the time of first diagnosis with hyperthyroidism, before any ophthalmopathy symptoms had appeared. PBMCs were isolated from approximately 10 ml of fresh peripheral blood by Ficoll-Paque density gradient centrifugation. Patients classed as progressors first received a Graves' hyperthyroidism diagnosis and then went on to develop ophthalmopathy during follow-up. Total RNA was extracted with Trizol reagent, and quality was checked on an Agilent 2100 Bioanalyzer. Many counts were recorded for this clonotype. The specificity of this receptor is unknown. Base qualities are missing; no much larger clone stands one base away.

The origin of this receptor is a woman in her late teens or twenties with Graves' hyperthyroidism that later progressed to Graves' ophthalmopathy. The sample was blood.

The CDR3: CASSLRGGEQFF. Read as DNA, the sequence is TGTGCCAGCAGCTTAAGGGGGGGTGAGCAGTTCTTC. The V and J segments used are TRBV7-3 and TRBJ2-1, with 7 middle bases fitting TRBD2. Counted from cysteine to phenylalanine, this CDR3 has 12 amino acids. The entry retains the CDR3 DNA only, 36 bases that are in frame from base 1. Compared with germline, V lacks 1 base and J lacks 9 bases; bases without a gene match: 0. The germline V gene encodes CDR1 SGHTA and CDR2 FQGTGA.